A single sample is the source of the 28 T cell receptor beta chains below, sequenced in a study of cytomegalovirus exposure and HLA in healthy donors (dated by TCRdb to between 2016 and 2019). Preparation of the library involved the immunoSEQ multiplex PCR assay. For the multiplex PCR, a mixture combining 60 forward primers for TCR Vbeta segments and 13 reverse primers for TCR Jbeta segments was used. The clones in this table, taken by TCRdb from immuneACCESS, are in-frame only. Not every clone is retained; where verified, under half of the shortfall comes from an unresolved V gene, and the cause of the rest is unknown. The sample contains roughly 100,000 clones, approximately 79% of them found a single time. The biggest ten clones account for over 3% of the sample. Material: PBMCs. The receptor set was obtained from a middle-aged woman in good health and CMV-seronegative.

This chain uses TRBV6-5 with TRBJ1-5; D remains unclear. The CDR3 length is 15 residues. Germline CDR1 reads MNHEY; CDR2 reads SVGAGI. V was shortened by 0 bases and J by 0 bases, with 6 bases between the two germline ends. The CDR3 sequence: CASSYSQYSNQPQHF. The CDR3 DNA follows: TGTGCCAGCAGTTACTCCCAGTATAGCAATCAGCCCCAGCATTTT.

The CDR3 nucleotides are TGTGCCAGCAGCTTTGGCTTGAACACTGAAGCTTTCTTT. The encoded protein is CASSFGLNTEAFF. The chain carries TRBV5-6 and TRBJ1-1; D is unclear. Trimming pared 2 bases from V and 0 bases from J, leaving 5 bases between. The CDR3 is made up of 13 amino acids. The germline CDR1 and CDR2 sequences are SGHDT and YYEEEE.

There are a few counts of this clone. The rearrangement links TRBV19 to TRBJ2-1, with 12 positions matching TRBD2. Germline CDR1 is LNHDA and CDR2 is SQIVND (reference sequence). The CDR3 sequence is 13 residues long. V shed 8 bases, J shed 5 bases, and the junction held 1 base outside the gene matches. The CDR3 DNA is TGTGCCAGTCGGACTAGCGGGAACAATGAGCAGTTCTTC. Protein product: CASRTSGNNEQFF.

The chain has TRBV27 and TRBJ2-2, with 9 bases lining up with TRBD2. CDR3 length equals 16 residues. J gave up 6 bases and V 2 bases, and 7 bases lay outside the gene matches. Per the germline V gene, CDR1 is MNHEY and CDR2 is SMNVEV (reference sequence). CDR3: CASSLMGGGAPGELFF. CDR3 nucleotide sequence: TGTGCCAGCAGTTTAATGGGCGGGGGGGCCCCCGGGGAGCTGTTTTTT.

CDR3 nucleotides: TGTGCCAGCAGTCGTACAGGGGGTTTCAATGAAAAACTGTTTTTT. Translating it yields CASSRTGGFNEKLFF. The chain recombines TRBV28 with TRBJ1-4; 8 positions match TRBD1. With V trimmed by 5 bases and J by 5 bases, 7 bases remained unmatched. Germline V gene sequence: CDR1 MDHEN, CDR2 SYDVKM. The CDR3 sequence is 15 residues long. Using reference TRBV28 and TRBJ1-4 for the parts outside the CDR3, the full variable domain is DVKVTQSSRYLVKRTGEKVFLECVQDMDHENMFWYRQDPGLGLRLIYFSYDVKMKEKGDIPEGYSVSREKKERFSLILESASTNQTSMYLCASSRTGGFNEKLFFGSGTQLSVL.

The gene calls are TRBV4-2 and TRBJ2-7; 14 nucleotides align to TRBD2. The CDR3 is made up of 19 amino acids. Germline trimming cut 0 bases from V and 4 bases from J; bases unmatched to any gene: 11. Per the germline V gene, CDR1 is LGHNA and CDR2 is YNFKEQ. The CDR3 DNA sequence: TGTGCCAGCAGCCAAGATCTACCCCGGAGGACTAGCGGGGGGTACGAGCAGTACTTC. It codes for CASSQDLPRRTSGGYEQYF.

The V call is TRBV27, the J call TRBJ2-7, with 13 bases identical to TRBD2. Trimming at V came to 2 bases and at J to 9 bases, leaving 16 bases not matched to a gene. CDR3 length: 18 residues. Germline V CDR1 and CDR2: MNHEY, SMNVEV (reference sequence). For the CDR3, the DNA is TGTGCCAGCAGTTTAATATGCGGACTAGCGGGAGAGAGGGAGGTGCAGTACTTC. This gives the protein CASSLICGLAGEREVQYF.

The chain links TRBV13 to TRBJ2-7; possible D gene TRBD2, 5 bases. CDR1 and CDR2 from the germline V gene are PRHDT and FYEKMQ (reference sequence). This CDR3 comprises 15 residues. Trimming took 2 bases from V and 0 from J, leaving 11 bases between them. CDR3 DNA sequence: TGTGCCAGCAGCTTATGGGTAGGAGGCTCCTACGAGCAGTACTTC. Translated: CASSLWVGGSYEQYF. The variable domain in full, completed from reference TRBV13 and TRBJ2-7, reads AAGVIQSPRHLIKEKRETATLKCYPIPRHDTVYWYQQGPGQDPQFLISFYEKMQSDKGSIPDRFSAQQFSDYHSELNMSSLELGDSALYFCASSLWVGGSYEQYFGPGTRLTVT.

The V and J genes are TRBV19 and TRBJ2-7; D is ambiguous. CDR3 length equals 14 residues. The germline V gene encodes CDR1 LNHDA and CDR2 SQIVND (reference sequence). Trimming removed 3 bases at V and 0 bases at J, with 9 bases between. CDR3 loop: CASSMSRSSYEQYF. CDR3 bases: TGTGCCAGTAGTATGTCCCGTAGCTCCTACGAGCAGTACTTC.

V and J are TRBV10-1 and TRBJ2-5, with 8 positions matching TRBD1. This CDR3 is built from 15 residues. V shed 2 bases, J shed 5 bases, and the junction held 7 bases outside the gene matches. Per the germline V gene, CDR1 is WNHNN and CDR2 is SYGVQD (reference sequence). The CDR3 nucleotides are TGCGCCAGCAGTGAGGGACAGGGCCCTCGGGAGACCCAGTACTTC. This gives the protein CASSEGQGPRETQYF.

The chain employs TRBV6-1 and TRBJ2-5; a possible D gene is TRBD2 (6 bases). This CDR3 has 14 residues. Trimming took 0 bases from V and 4 from J, leaving 9 bases between them. Per the germline V gene, CDR1 is MNHNS and CDR2 is SASEGT. This CDR3 reads CASSEARGAETQYF. The CDR3 DNA sequence: TGTGCCAGCAGTGAAGCGCGCGGGGCAGAGACCCAGTACTTC.

The chain links TRBV11-2 to TRBJ2-3; tentatively, D is TRBD2 (5 bases). CDR1 SGHAT and CDR2 FQNNGV come from the germline V gene. This CDR3 is built from 17 residues. V was pared by 3 bases and J by 1 base, with 17 bases between. The DNA for the CDR3 is TGTGCCAGCAGCTTTATTGGGTTCGCGGGCGGCACAGATACGCAGTATTTT. Protein sequence: CASSFIGFAGGTDTQYF. The full variable domain, its missing parts supplied by reference TRBV11-2 and TRBJ2-3, is EAGVAQSPRYKIIEKRQSVAFWCNPISGHATLYWYQQILGQGPKLLIQFQNNGVVDDSQLPKDRFSAERLKGVDSTLKIQPAKLEDSAVYLCASSFIGFAGGTDTQYFGPGTRLTVL.

This sequence joins TRBV7-9 and TRBJ1-2, with 9 nucleotides matching TRBD1. The CDR3 has 14 residues. V shed 5 bases and J 7 bases; nucleotides not matched to a gene: 8. Germline values: CDR1 SEHNR, CDR2 FQNEAQ (reference sequence). Here the CDR3 reads CASSPSGTGSGYTF. The CDR3, as DNA: TGTGCCAGCAGCCCCTCTGGGACAGGGAGTGGCTACACCTTC. The whole variable domain, remainder taken from reference TRBV7-9 and TRBJ1-2, is DTGVSQNPRHKITKRGQNVTFRCDPISEHNRLYWYRQTLGQGPEFLTYFQNEAQLEKSRLLSDRFSAERPKGSFSTLEIQRTEQGDSAMYLCASSPSGTGSGYTFGSGTRLTVV.

This clone was found once. The chain carries TRBV2 and TRBJ1-5; D might be TRBD1 (6 bases). Per germline, CDR1 SNHLY and CDR2 FYNNEI. Trimming removed 3 bases at V and 5 bases at J, with 11 bases between. This CDR3 spans 14 amino acids. Written as DNA, the CDR3 is TGTGCCAGCAGTGAGTACAGGGCTGATCAGCCCCAGCATTTT. Protein: CASSEYRADQPQHF.

This clone was observed once. A junction end diverges from the germline sequence, so it may reflect a read error. The V and J genes are TRBV7-8 and TRBJ2-1, with TRBD2 matching 11 bases. The CDR3 loop spans 16 amino acids. CDR1 and CDR2 from the germline V gene are SGHVS and FQNEAQ. CDR3 sequence reads: CAGSRGTSGLYNEQFF. The CDR3 DNA reads as TGTGCCGGCAGCCGGGGGACTAGCGGACTCTACAATGAGCAGTTCTTC.

This chain uses TRBV28 with TRBJ2-5; 9 bases are a match to TRBD2. There are 16 residues in the CDR3. Trimming took 8 bases from V and 3 from J; bases not matched to a gene: 13. In germline, CDR1 is MDHEN, CDR2 SYDVKM. The CDR3 nucleotides read TGTGCCAGCTCGACCCCTCGGCTAGCGGGAAAAGAGACCCAGTACTTC. This translates into CASSTPRLAGKETQYF. Filled out from reference TRBV28 and TRBJ2-5, the complete variable domain reads DVKVTQSSRYLVKRTGEKVFLECVQDMDHENMFWYRQDPGLGLRLIYFSYDVKMKEKGDIPEGYSVSREKKERFSLILESASTNQTSMYLCASSTPRLAGKETQYFGPGTRLLVL.

The V and J genes are TRBV4-2 and TRBJ2-2; 9 positions agree with TRBD1. This CDR3 is 17 amino acids long. Trimming at V came to 0 bases and at J to 6 bases, leaving 8 bases not matched to a gene. CDR1 and CDR2 (germline): LGHNA, YNFKEQ. CDR3 sequence (DNA): TGTGCCAGCAGCCAAGATCTGGGACAGGGAGGCTCCGGGGAGCTGTTTTTT. It codes for CASSQDLGQGGSGELFF.

V usage is TRBV15 and J usage is TRBJ1-2, with D unresolved. Trimming shortened V by 0 bases and J by 4 bases, and 9 bases separated the two germline ends. CDR3 size: 14 residues. The germline V gene has CDR1 LNHNV and CDR2 YYDKDF (reference sequence). CDR3 in amino acids: CATSREGIGYGYTF. Written as DNA, the CDR3 is TGTGCCACCAGCAGAGAGGGCATTGGCTATGGCTACACCTTC.

The chain couples TRBV15 to TRBJ2-1; the match to TRBD2 covers 7 bases. The germline V gene encodes CDR1 LNHNV and CDR2 YYDKDF (reference sequence). CDR3 length: 12 amino acids. The junction had 4 bases not matched to a gene; V was cut back by 9 bases and J by 5 bases. The CDR3 is CATGLVDNEQFF. The DNA for the CDR3 is TGTGCCACTGGACTAGTTGACAATGAGCAGTTCTTC. Combining the CDR3 with reference TRBV15 and TRBJ2-1 gives the whole variable domain DAMVIQNPRYQVTQFGKPVTLSCSQTLNHNVMYWYQQKSSQAPKLLFHYYDKDFNNEADTPDNFQSRRPNTSFCFLDIRSPGLGDTAMYLCATGLVDNEQFFGPGTRLTVL.

This chain connects TRBV28 to TRBJ1-5; D possibly corresponds to TRBD1 (6 bases). Germline V lookup: CDR1 MDHEN, CDR2 SYDVKM. V lost 3 bases to trimming and J lost 4 bases, with 10 bases between them. The CDR3 totals 14 residues. The CDR3 DNA reads TGTGCCAGCAGTTTGCCCCAGGGGAATCAGCCCCAGCATTTT. Amino acids: CASSLPQGNQPQHF.

The rearrangement uses TRBV27 and TRBJ2-5, with TRBD2 identical over 8 bases. Germline V gene data show CDR1 as MNHEY and CDR2 as SMNVEV (reference sequence). The CDR3 runs 16 residues. The V and J ends lost 0 bases and 5 bases, in that order; junction bases with no gene match: 8. The CDR3 DNA reads as TGTGCCAGCAGTTTATCAGCGGGGGCGCCCCGGGAGACCCAGTACTTC. It encodes CASSLSAGAPRETQYF.

V is TRBV6-4 and J is TRBJ1-1, with TRBD1 identical over 10 bases. The V gene's germline CDR1 is MRHNA and CDR2 SNTAGT. V lost 5 bases, J lost 5 bases, and 17 bases stayed unmatched. The length of the CDR3 is 18 residues. In DNA form, the CDR3 reads TGTGCCAGCAGTCCCACACACACCCCCCGACAGGGGGCTACTGAAGCTTTCTTT. Amino acid sequence: CASSPTHTPRQGATEAFF.

The chain has TRBV4-1 and TRBJ2-1; 9 nucleotides match TRBD2. V trimming: 4 bases; J trimming: 9 bases; junction bases outside the gene matches: 13. Germline V gene sequence: CDR1 MGHRA, CDR2 YSYEKL. This CDR3 contains 16 residues. CDR3 residues: CASSLNSGRSLGEQFF. For the CDR3, the DNA is TGCGCCAGCAGCCTTAATAGCGGGAGATCTCTCGGTGAGCAGTTCTTC.

In the case of this clone: One end of the junction does not line up with germline, which may come from a read error. V gene TRBV7-6 combines with J gene TRBJ1-1; D might be TRBD1 (6 bases). The CDR3 runs 13 residues. Looked up from germline, CDR1 is SGHVS and CDR2 is FNYEAQ. The chain's CDR3 is CASSQGKKTGAFF. The DNA for the CDR3 is TGTGCCAGCAGCCAGGGGAAAAAAACTGGAGCTTTCTTT.

This chain connects TRBV5-1 to TRBJ2-1; 7 nucleotides agree with TRBD2. Germline CDR1 is SGHRS and CDR2 is YFSETQ. With V trimmed by 2 bases and J by 5 bases, 7 bases remained unmatched. The CDR3 contains 15 residues. CDR3 nucleotide sequence: TGCGCCAGCAGCTTAGGTTCCCTAGCGGACAATGAGCAGTTCTTC. Translating it yields CASSLGSLADNEQFF.

The rearrangement links TRBV7-2 to TRBJ2-5; unclear D gene. With the DNA end fitting TRBJ2-7 better, the J assignment may be wrong. The CDR3 contains 14 residues. Germline values: CDR1 SGHTA, CDR2 FQGNSA. The CDR3 nucleotides are TGTGCCAGCACCCAAAGCGACTTCCTTTCCGAGCAGTACTTC. Residues: CASTQSDFLSEQYF.

This clone was seen once. V is TRBV6-5 and J is TRBJ2-7, with D perhaps TRBD1 (5 bases). CDR3 size: 13 residues. Germline loops: CDR1 MNHEY, CDR2 SVGAGI. V lost 2 bases and J lost 3, with 8 bases in between. The CDR3 loop is CASSYLQGYEQYF. CDR3 coding DNA: TGTGCCAGCAGTTACCTGCAGGGCTACGAGCAGTACTTC.

The genes are TRBV5-1 and TRBJ2-7; D ambiguous. The CDR3 spans 14 residues. In germline, CDR1 is SGHRS, CDR2 YFSETQ. Trimming removed 0 bases from V and 3 bases from J, with 10 bases in between. The CDR3 nucleotides read TGCGCCAGCAGCTTGGCCGGTCGTAACTACGAGCAGTACTTC. Translating gives CASSLAGRNYEQYF.